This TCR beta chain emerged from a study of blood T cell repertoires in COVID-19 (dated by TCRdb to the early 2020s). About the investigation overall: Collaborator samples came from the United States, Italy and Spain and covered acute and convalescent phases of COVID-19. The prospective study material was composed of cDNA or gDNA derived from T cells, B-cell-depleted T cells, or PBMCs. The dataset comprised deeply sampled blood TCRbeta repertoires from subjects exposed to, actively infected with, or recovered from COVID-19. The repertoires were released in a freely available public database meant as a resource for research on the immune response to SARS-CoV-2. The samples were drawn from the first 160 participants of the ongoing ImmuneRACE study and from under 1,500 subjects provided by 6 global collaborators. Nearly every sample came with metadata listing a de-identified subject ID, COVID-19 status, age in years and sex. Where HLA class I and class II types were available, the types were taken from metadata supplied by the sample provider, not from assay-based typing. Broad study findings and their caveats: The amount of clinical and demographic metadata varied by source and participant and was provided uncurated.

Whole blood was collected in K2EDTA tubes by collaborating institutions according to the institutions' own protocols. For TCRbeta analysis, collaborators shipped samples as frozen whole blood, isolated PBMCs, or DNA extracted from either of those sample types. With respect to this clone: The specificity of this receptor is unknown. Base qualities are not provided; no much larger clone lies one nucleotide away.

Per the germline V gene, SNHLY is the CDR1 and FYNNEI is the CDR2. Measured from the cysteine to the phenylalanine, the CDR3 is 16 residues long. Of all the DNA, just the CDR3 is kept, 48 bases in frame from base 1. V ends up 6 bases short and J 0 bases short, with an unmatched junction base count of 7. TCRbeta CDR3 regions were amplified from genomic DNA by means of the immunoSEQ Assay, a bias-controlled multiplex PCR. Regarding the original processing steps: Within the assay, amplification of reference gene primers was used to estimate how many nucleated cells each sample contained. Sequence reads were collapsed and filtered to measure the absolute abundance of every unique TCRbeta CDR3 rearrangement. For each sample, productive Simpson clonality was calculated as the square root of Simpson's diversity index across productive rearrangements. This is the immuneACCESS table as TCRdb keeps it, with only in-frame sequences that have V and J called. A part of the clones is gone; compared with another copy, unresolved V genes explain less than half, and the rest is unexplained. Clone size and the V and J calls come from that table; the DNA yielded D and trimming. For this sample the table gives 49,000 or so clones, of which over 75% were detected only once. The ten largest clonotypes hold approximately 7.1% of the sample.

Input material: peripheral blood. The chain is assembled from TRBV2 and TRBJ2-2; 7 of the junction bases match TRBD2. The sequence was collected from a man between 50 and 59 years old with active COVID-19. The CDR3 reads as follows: CASSPGLHANTGELFF. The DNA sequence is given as TGTGCCAGCAGCCCGGGACTACACGCGAACACCGGGGAGCTGTTTTTT.